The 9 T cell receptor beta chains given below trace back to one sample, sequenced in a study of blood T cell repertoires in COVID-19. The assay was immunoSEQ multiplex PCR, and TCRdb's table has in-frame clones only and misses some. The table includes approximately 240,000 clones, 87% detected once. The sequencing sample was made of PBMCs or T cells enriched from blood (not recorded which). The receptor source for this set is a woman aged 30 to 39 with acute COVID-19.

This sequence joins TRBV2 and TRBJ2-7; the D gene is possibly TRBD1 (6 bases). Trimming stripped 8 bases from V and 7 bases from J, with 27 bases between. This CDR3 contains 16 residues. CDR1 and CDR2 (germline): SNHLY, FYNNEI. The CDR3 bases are TGTGCCAGCGACCGGGGACAACCCTTATTTATGAGTGAGCAGTACTTC. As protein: CASDRGQPLFMSEQYF.

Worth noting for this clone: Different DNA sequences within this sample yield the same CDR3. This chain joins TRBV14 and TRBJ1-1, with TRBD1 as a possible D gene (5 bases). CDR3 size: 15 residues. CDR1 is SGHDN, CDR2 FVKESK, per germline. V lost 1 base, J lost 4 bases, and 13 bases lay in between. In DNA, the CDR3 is TGTGCCAGCAGCCAAGCGGGGGGAAGGGGCACTGAAGCTTTCTTT. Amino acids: CASSQAGGRGTEAFF.

This CDR3 is CASSAGVGGTPSRTQYF. CDR3 DNA sequence: TGCGCCAGCAGCGCCGGAGTTGGGGGCACCCCGTCACGGACCCAGTACTTC. The genes are TRBV5-1 and TRBJ2-5; D perhaps matches TRBD1 (6 bases). V was trimmed by 4 bases and J by 7 bases, leaving 26 bases between them. Germline loops: CDR1 SGHRS, CDR2 YFSETQ. CDR3 length equals 17 residues.

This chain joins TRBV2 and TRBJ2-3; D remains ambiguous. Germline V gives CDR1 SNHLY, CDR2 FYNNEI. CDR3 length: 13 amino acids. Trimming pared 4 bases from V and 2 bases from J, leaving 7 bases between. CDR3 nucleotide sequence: TGTGCCAGCAGTGGTGACAACACAGATACGCAGTATTTT. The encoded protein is CASSGDNTDTQYF.

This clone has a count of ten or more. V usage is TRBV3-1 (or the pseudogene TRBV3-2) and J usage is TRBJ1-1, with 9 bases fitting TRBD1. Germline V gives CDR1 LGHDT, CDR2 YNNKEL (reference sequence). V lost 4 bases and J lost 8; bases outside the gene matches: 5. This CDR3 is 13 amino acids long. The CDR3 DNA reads TGTGCCAGCAGCCTCCGACAGGGGGGCGAAGCTTTCTTT. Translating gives CASSLRQGGEAFF.

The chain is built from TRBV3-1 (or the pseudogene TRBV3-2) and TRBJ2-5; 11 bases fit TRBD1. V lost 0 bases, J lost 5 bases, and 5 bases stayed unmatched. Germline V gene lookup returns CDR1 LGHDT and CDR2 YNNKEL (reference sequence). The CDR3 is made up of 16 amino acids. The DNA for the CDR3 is TGTGCCAGCAGCCAAGATCCTGGGACAGGGGGGGAGACCCAGTACTTC. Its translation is CASSQDPGTGGETQYF.

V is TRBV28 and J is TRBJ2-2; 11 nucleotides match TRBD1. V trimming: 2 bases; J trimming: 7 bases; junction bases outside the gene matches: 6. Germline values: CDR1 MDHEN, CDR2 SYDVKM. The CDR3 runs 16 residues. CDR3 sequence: CASSLPVGTGGGELFF. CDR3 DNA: TGTGCCAGCAGTTTACCCGTCGGGACAGGGGGCGGGGAGCTGTTTTTT.

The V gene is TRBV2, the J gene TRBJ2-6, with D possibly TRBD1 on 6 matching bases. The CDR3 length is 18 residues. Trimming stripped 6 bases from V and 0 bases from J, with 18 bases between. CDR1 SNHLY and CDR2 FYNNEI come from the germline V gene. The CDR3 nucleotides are TGTGCCAGCAGGGGGGCAGGGCAACCTCTCTCTGGGGCCAACGTCCTGACTTTC. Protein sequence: CASRGAGQPLSGANVLTF.

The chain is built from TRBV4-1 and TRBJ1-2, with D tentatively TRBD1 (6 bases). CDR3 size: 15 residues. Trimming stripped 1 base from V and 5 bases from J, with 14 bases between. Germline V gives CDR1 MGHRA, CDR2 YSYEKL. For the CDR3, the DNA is TGCGCCAGCAGCCAAGGGGCTGCAGGGGCATATGGCTACACCTTC. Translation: CASSQGAAGAYGYTF.